This T cell receptor (beta chain) was documented in a study of OX40 agonist ivuxolimab in advanced cancers. Study-wide context: Ivuxolimab is a fully human IgG2 antibody that activates OX40 (CD134). Among those enrolled, mean age was roughly 62 years (range roughly 20 to 79) and about 81% were male.

People who had autoimmune disease history or systemic immunosuppression were excluded. V dropped 6 bases and J dropped 3 bases, with 14 bases sitting between them. Per germline, CDR1 SQVTM and CDR2 ANQGSEA. This CDR3 comprises 13 residues. Here immunoSEQ multiplex PCR was the method, and the copy in TCRdb shows in-frame clones only, minus some. The sample consists of 25,000 to 30,000 clones, 65% to 90% of them appearing once. The sample in question was CD4+ or CD8+ T cells sorted from blood, obtained in a trial of the OX40 agonist ivuxolimab. The chain recombines TRBV29-1 with TRBJ1-2; D gene uncertain. The sequence was obtained from an adult with an advanced solid tumor such as melanoma, head and neck, liver or kidney cancer. The CDR3, as DNA: TGCAGCGTCCCCCTGCGGACGGACTATGGCTACACCTTC. Translation: CSVPLRTDYGYTF.